The 27 T cell receptor beta chains below come from one sample, sequenced in a study of T cell responses to AZD1222 COVID-19 vaccine. The data were produced by immunoSEQ multiplex PCR, yet TCRdb's version contains in-frame clones alone and is incomplete. The table includes about 140,000 clones, approximately 89% detected once. The sample was peripheral blood, taken on day 0 of AZD1222 vaccination. The receptor set was obtained from an adult in good health.

The V gene is TRBV28, the J gene TRBJ1-1; D unresolved. Germline loops: CDR1 MDHEN, CDR2 SYDVKM. CDR3 length equals 14 residues. Between the trimmed V and J ends, which lost 6 bases and 3 bases, there was a span of 14 bases. The CDR3 DNA is TGTGCCAGCAGGGGCAAGGCCGGGTACACTGAAGCTTTCTTT. It encodes CASRGKAGYTEAFF.

The chain combines TRBV19 with TRBJ2-1, with 8 nucleotides matching TRBD1. The CDR3 spans 16 residues. V lost 5 bases to trimming and J lost 5 bases; unmatched junction nucleotides: 11. Per germline, CDR1 LNHDA and CDR2 SQIVND (reference sequence). CDR3 loop: CASSSPGTGPNNEQFF. CDR3 nucleotide sequence: TGTGCCAGTAGTTCACCTGGGACAGGCCCTAACAATGAGCAGTTCTTC.

V usage is TRBV5-8 and J usage is TRBJ1-5, with D maybe TRBD1 (5 bases). Trimming cost V 4 bases and J 10 bases, with 27 bases left between them. The CDR3 is made up of 17 amino acids. In germline, CDR1 is SGHTS, CDR2 YDEGEE. The CDR3 protein is CASSLESGGHVLTPQHF. The CDR3, as DNA: TGTGCCAGCAGCCTTGAAAGCGGGGGTCACGTATTAACACCCCAGCATTTT.

The chain links TRBV5-5 to TRBJ1-2; D remains ambiguous. The CDR3 has 14 residues. The ends were cut back, 0 bases at V and 4 bases at J, with 10 bases in the middle. CDR1 is SGHKS, CDR2 YYEKEE, per germline (reference sequence). CDR3 bases: TGTGCCAGCAGCTTGGGTTGGGAGACCTATGGCTACACCTTC. It encodes CASSLGWETYGYTF.

The CDR3 region has the DNA TGTGCCTGGAGTGTACGTGGAAATGAGCAGTTCTTC. This sequence encodes CAWSVRGNEQFF. The rearrangement joins TRBV30 to TRBJ2-1; D remains unclear. The CDR3 totals 12 residues. V was trimmed by 0 bases and J by 7 bases, leaving 7 bases between them. Germline CDR1 GTSNPN, CDR2 SVGIG (reference sequence).

This clone was detected once. The chain joins TRBV7-6 to TRBJ2-5; 15 bases fit TRBD2. V was clipped by 5 bases and J by 5 bases; unmatched bases: 3. The germline gives CDR1 SGHVS, CDR2 FNYEAQ. CDR3 length: 15 amino acids. The CDR3 bases are TGTGCCAGCAGCAGGACTAGCGGGGGGGCCGAGACCCAGTACTTC. Residues: CASSRTSGGAETQYF.

CDR3 loop: CASSVRTDGIEQFF. CDR3 nucleotides: TGTGCCAGCAGCGTTAGGACAGACGGGATTGAGCAGTTCTTC. The gene calls are TRBV9 and TRBJ2-1, with D perhaps TRBD1 (6 bases). V was clipped by 2 bases and J by 9 bases, with 15 bases between them. Germline loops: CDR1 SGDLS, CDR2 YYNGEE. CDR3 length equals 14 residues.

The chain carries TRBV9 and TRBJ1-2; 8 bases fit TRBD1. From germline, CDR1 is SGDLS and CDR2 YYNGEE. This CDR3 is built from 15 residues. Trimming took 4 bases from V and 7 from J; bases not matched to a gene: 12. CDR3 nucleotides: TGTGCCAGCAGCCTACGACAGGGGCCTTTTGGTGGCTACACCTTC. The encoded protein is CASSLRQGPFGGYTF. The entire variable domain, with the rest obtained from reference TRBV9 and TRBJ1-2, is as follows: DSGVTQTPKHLITATGQRVTLRCSPRSGDLSVYWYQQSLDQGLQFLIQYYNGEERAKGNILERFSAQQFPDLHSELNLSSLELGDSALYFCASSLRQGPFGGYTFGSGTRLTVV.

The chain uses TRBV9 and TRBJ1-6, with D maybe TRBD1 (6 bases). The V end lost 3 bases, the J end lost 7 bases, and 17 bases lay between the germline ends. In germline, CDR1 is SGDLS, CDR2 YYNGEE. The CDR3 covers 16 residues. The CDR3 nucleotides are TGTGCCAGCAGCGAGTCCGGGACACCAGGGAATTCACCCCTCCACTTT. Its protein is CASSESGTPGNSPLHF.

This clone was detected only once. This sequence joins TRBV27 and TRBJ2-7, with 8 bases fitting TRBD1. Germline trimming cut 6 bases from V and 4 bases from J; bases unmatched to any gene: 5. The CDR3 consists of 13 residues. The germline CDR1 and CDR2 sequences are MNHEY and SMNVEV (reference sequence). The CDR3 DNA reads TGTGCCAGCAGGGAACAGGGGGGTTACGAGCAGTACTTC. Translating gives CASREQGGYEQYF.

The chain combines TRBV12-3 or TRBV12-4 with TRBJ2-7; 7 bases fit TRBD2. V trimming: 3 bases; J trimming: 6 bases; junction bases outside the gene matches: 5. CDR3 length: 13 residues. DNA for the CDR3: TGTGCCAGCAGTTTCGGCGGGGGTTCCGAGCAGTACTTC. Its protein is CASSFGGGSEQYF.

In nucleotides, the CDR3 is TGCGCCAGCAGCCCCATGGGTATTAATCAGCCCCAGCATTTT. Residues: CASSPMGINQPQHF. V and J are TRBV5-1 and TRBJ1-5; D is ambiguous. The germline CDR1 and CDR2 sequences are SGHRS and YFSETQ. The CDR3 length is 14 residues. Trimming left V 4 bases short and J 4 bases short, with 12 bases between.

This clone has only one observation. This chain joins TRBV6-2 or TRBV6-3 and TRBJ1-1; no reliable D call. The germline gives CDR1 MNHEY, CDR2 SVGEGT. The CDR3 spans 13 residues. V shed 1 base and J shed 4 bases, with 7 bases lying between them. The CDR3 DNA reads TGTGCCAGCAGTTACTACGCGGGCACTGAAGCTTTCTTT. Its translation: CASSYYAGTEAFF.

The table lists this clone with a count of one. V is TRBV2 and J is TRBJ1-2; tentatively, D is TRBD1 (5 bases). Germline V lookup: CDR1 SNHLY, CDR2 FYNNEI. The length of the CDR3 is 14 residues. Deletions cut 5 bases from V and 0 bases from J, with 10 bases between. For the CDR3, the DNA is TGTGCCAGCAGTCGGGGCAGTTCTAACTATGGCTACACCTTC. Protein product: CASSRGSSNYGYTF.

J is TRBJ1-1 and V is TRBV20-1; D not resolved. The CDR3 runs to 11 residues. In germline, CDR1 is DFQATT, CDR2 SNEGSKA (reference sequence). CDR3 sequence (DNA): TGCCGCGCTAGCGGGAACACTGAAGCTTTCTTT. Its protein product is CRASGNTEAFF.

The V call is TRBV13, the J call TRBJ2-7; weak D call: TRBD1 (6 bases). The CDR3 consists of 13 residues. With 5 bases removed from V and 6 bases from J, the gap between germline ends came to 14 bases. Germline assignment: CDR1 PRHDT and CDR2 FYEKMQ (reference sequence). The CDR3 sequence is CASSQGRGGEQYF. CDR3 nucleotides: TGTGCCAGCAGCCAGGGCAGGGGTGGCGAGCAGTACTTC.

V gene TRBV9 combines with J gene TRBJ1-2; D remains ambiguous. Trimming took off 4 bases at V and 4 bases at J, with 11 bases between the two ends. The CDR3 has 13 residues. Germline CDR1 SGDLS, CDR2 YYNGEE. CDR3 residues: CASSSGFSYGYTF. As DNA, the CDR3 is TGTGCCAGCAGCTCCGGATTTTCCTATGGCTACACCTTC.

The V gene is TRBV19, the J gene TRBJ1-1; a possible D gene is TRBD1 (5 bases). Per germline, CDR1 LNHDA and CDR2 SQIVND (reference sequence). Trimming cost V 4 bases and J 3 bases, with 9 bases left between them. The CDR3 length is 13 residues. CDR3 sequence (DNA): TGTGCCAGTAGTAACGGGGGACACACTGAAGCTTTCTTT. Protein sequence: CASSNGGHTEAFF.

On this clone: Within the sample, other DNA sequences also encode this same CDR3. V and J are TRBV7-2 and TRBJ2-5; D possibly uses TRBD1 or TRBD2 (6 bases each). The CDR3 spans 14 residues. V lost 5 bases and J lost 3, with 13 bases in between. Germline CDR1 and CDR2: SGHTA and FQGNSA. Written as DNA, the CDR3 is TGTGCCAGCAGCCCAACTAGGGGGGAAGAGACCCAGTACTTC. This gives the protein CASSPTRGEETQYF.

The gene calls are TRBV29-1 and TRBJ1-5, with unresolved D. The CDR3 extends over 13 amino acids. Trimming removed 4 bases from V and 3 bases from J, with 10 bases in between. Per germline, CDR1 SQVTM and CDR2 ANQGSEA. Here the CDR3 reads CSVVNQPNQPQHF. The CDR3 DNA is TGCAGCGTTGTAAATCAGCCCAATCAGCCCCAGCATTTT.

The CDR3 DNA sequence: TGTGCCAGCGGAACTTGGGACATTGAAGCTTTCTTT. Amino acid sequence: CASGTWDIEAFF. This chain joins TRBV28 and TRBJ1-1; tentative D call: TRBD1 (6 bases). V was trimmed by 8 bases and J by 7 bases, leaving 14 bases between them. CDR3 length: 12 residues. Looked up from germline, CDR1 is MDHEN and CDR2 is SYDVKM.

J is TRBJ1-2 and V is TRBV4-1; unclear D gene. V gave up 4 bases and J gave up 6 bases, with 18 bases separating them. The length of the CDR3 is 15 residues. Germline V lookup: CDR1 MGHRA, CDR2 YSYEKL. CDR3 nucleotide sequence: TGCGCCAGCAGCCGCGATTTACCCATCACCCATGGCTACACCTTC. Protein sequence: CASSRDLPITHGYTF.

The chain employs TRBV24-1 and TRBJ2-5; 7 bases agree with TRBD1. V trimming: 5 bases; J trimming: 3 bases; junction bases outside the gene matches: 8. The length of the CDR3 is 15 residues. Germline V gives CDR1 KGHDR, CDR2 SFDVKD. The CDR3 here is CATSAPGTVKETQYF. In DNA, the CDR3 is TGTGCCACCAGTGCCCCCGGGACAGTCAAAGAGACCCAGTACTTC.

The chain uses TRBV9 and TRBJ2-1; D is uncertain. Germline CDR1 reads SGDLS; CDR2 reads YYNGEE. This CDR3 is 15 amino acids long. V lost 3 bases, J lost 2 bases, and 12 bases lay in between. The CDR3 spells CASSASGFTYNEQFF. The CDR3 DNA reads as TGTGCCAGCAGCGCGTCCGGGTTTACCTACAATGAGCAGTTCTTC.

This rearrangement joins TRBV6-6 to TRBJ1-5; 11 bases are a match to TRBD1. This CDR3 region has 16 residues. Trimming took 6 bases from V and 5 from J; bases not matched to a gene: 9. Germline CDR1 reads MNHNY; CDR2 reads SVGAGI (reference sequence). The CDR3 loop reads CASRAYRDRGDQPQHF. CDR3 in DNA: TGTGCCAGCAGAGCATACCGGGACAGGGGGGATCAGCCCCAGCATTTT.

The CDR3 nucleotides are TGTGCCAGCAGCCAAGATGTCGGGAGGCCCCAGCATTTT. It specifies CASSQDVGRPQHF. V is TRBV3-1 (or the pseudogene TRBV3-2) and J is TRBJ1-5; D remains ambiguous. Trimming took 0 bases from V and 9 from J, leaving 9 bases between them. CDR3 length equals 13 residues. Germline CDR1 is LGHDT and CDR2 is YNNKEL (reference sequence).

In nucleotides, the CDR3 is TGTGCCAGCAGTGACCGAGCGGGGCGGCCTGAGCAGTACTTC. This codes for CASSDRAGRPEQYF. This chain links TRBV2 with TRBJ2-7, with 7 nucleotides matching TRBD2. Losses at the gene ends were 3 bases for V and 7 bases for J; bases not matched to a gene: 9. There are 14 residues in the CDR3. CDR1 SNHLY and CDR2 FYNNEI come from the germline V gene.